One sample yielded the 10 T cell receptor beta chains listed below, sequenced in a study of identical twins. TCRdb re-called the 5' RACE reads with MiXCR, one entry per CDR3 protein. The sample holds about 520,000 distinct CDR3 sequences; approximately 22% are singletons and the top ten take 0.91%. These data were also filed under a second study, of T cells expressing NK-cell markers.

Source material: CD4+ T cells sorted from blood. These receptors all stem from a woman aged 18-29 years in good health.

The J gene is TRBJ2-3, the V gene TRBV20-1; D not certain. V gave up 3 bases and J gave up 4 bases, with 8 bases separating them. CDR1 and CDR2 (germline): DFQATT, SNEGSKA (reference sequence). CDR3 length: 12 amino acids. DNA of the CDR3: TGCAGTGCTAGTGCCGAGGCAGATACGCAGTATTTT. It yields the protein CSASAEADTQYF.

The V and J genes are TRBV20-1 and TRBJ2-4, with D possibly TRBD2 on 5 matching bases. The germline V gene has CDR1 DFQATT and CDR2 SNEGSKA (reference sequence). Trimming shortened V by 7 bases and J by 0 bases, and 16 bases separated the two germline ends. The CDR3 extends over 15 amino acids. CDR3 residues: CSVSHGLIAKNIQYF. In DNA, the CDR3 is TGCAGTGTATCGCATGGACTTATAGCCAAAAACATTCAGTACTTC.

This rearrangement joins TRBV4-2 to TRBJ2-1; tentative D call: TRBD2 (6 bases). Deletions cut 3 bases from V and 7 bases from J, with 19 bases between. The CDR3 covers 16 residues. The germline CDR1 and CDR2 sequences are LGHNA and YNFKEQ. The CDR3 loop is CASSQGTSQWRNEQFF. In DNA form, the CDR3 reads TGTGCCAGCAGCCAGGGAACTAGCCAGTGGAGAAATGAGCAGTTCTTC.

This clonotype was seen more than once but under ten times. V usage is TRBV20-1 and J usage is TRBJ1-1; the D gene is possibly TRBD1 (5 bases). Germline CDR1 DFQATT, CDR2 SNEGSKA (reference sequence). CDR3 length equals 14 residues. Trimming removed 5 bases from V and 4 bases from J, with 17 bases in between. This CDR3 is CSAARDADVTEAFF. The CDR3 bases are TGCAGTGCTGCCCGGGACGCAGATGTCACTGAAGCTTTCTTT.

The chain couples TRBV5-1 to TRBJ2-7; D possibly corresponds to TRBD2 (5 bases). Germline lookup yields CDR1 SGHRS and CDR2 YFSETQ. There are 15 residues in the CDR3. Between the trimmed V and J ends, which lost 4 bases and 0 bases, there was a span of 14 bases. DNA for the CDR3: TGCGCCAGCAGCGCAATAGGAGGTACCTCCTACGAGCAGTACTTC. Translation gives CASSAIGGTSYEQYF.

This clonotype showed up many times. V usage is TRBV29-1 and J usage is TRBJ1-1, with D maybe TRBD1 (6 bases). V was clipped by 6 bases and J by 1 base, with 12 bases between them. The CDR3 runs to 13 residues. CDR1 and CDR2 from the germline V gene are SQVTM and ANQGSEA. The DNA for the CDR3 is TGCAGCGTCCATTACAGGGAGAACACTGAAGCTTTCTTT. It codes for CSVHYRENTEAFF.

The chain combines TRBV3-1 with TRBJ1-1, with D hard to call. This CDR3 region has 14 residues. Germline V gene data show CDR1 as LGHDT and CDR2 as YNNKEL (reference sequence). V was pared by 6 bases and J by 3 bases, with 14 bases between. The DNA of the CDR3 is TGTGCCAGCAGACCGAGACACGGGGACACTGAAGCTTTCTTT. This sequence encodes CASRPRHGDTEAFF. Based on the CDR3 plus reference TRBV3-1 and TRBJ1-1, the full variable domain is DTAVSQTPKYLVTQMGNDKSIKCEQNLGHDTMYWYKQDSKKFLKIMFSYNNKELIINETVPNRFSPKSPDKAHLNLHINSLELGDSAVYFCASRPRHGDTEAFFGQGTRLTVV.

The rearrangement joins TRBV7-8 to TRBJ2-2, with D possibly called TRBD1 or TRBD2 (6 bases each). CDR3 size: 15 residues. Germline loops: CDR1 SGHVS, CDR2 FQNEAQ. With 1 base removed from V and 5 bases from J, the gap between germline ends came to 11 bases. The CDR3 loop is CASSLGPGATGELFF. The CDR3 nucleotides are TGTGCCAGCAGCTTAGGGCCGGGGGCGACCGGGGAGCTGTTTTTT.

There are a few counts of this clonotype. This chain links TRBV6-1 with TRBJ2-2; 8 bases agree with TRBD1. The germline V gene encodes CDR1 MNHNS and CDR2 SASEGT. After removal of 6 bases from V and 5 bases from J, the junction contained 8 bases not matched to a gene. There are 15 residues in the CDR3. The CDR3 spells CASSNRQGRTGELFF. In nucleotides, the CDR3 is TGTGCCAGCAGCAATCGACAGGGGCGGACCGGGGAGCTGTTTTTT.

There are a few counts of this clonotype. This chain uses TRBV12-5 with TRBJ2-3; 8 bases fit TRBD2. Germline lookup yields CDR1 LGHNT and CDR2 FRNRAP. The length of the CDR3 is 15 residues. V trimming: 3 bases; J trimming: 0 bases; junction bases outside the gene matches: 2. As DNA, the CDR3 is TGTGCTAGTGGTTTCAGCGGGGGAAGCACAGATACGCAGTATTTT. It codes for CASGFSGGSTDTQYF.